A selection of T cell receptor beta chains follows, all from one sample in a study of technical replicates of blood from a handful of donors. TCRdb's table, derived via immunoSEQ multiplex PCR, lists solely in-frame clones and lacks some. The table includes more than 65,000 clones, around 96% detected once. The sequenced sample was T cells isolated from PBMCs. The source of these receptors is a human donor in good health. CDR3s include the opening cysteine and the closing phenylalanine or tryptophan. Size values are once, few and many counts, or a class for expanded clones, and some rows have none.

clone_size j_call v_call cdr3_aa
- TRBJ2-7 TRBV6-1 CASSERGFVSYEQYF
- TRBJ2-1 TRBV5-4 CASSQIGNRDNEQFF
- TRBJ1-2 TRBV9 CASSPSKGQTPYGYTF
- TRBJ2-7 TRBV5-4 CASSLGDSSYEQYF
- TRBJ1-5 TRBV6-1 CASSETGGYYQPQHF
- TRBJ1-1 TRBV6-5 CASREVEAFF
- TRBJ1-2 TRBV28 CASSQGQETYTF
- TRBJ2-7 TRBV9 CASSLGLAGQYEQYF
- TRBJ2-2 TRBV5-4 CASSPGLAGAHGELFF
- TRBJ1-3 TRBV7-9 CASRQTGNTIYF
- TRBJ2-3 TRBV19 CASSEPQGEDTQYF
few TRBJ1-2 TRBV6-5 CASSNRDGYTF
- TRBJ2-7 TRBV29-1 CSVAGQVSYEQYF
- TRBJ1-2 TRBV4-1 CASRVYGGAVGGYTF
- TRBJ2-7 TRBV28 CASSTQRQASYEQYF
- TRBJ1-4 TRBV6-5 CASAPDLESEKLFF
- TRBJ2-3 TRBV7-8 CASSSNGLAASTDTQYF
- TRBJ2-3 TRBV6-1 CASTPGLATDTQYF
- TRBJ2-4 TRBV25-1 CASSRLQGGDIQYF
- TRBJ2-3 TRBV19 CASSSPYERASTDTQYF
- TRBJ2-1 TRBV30 CAWSGGLAVDEQFF
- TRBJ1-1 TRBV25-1 CASSAAREFDTEAFF
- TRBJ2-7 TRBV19 CASSIQTGAYEQYF
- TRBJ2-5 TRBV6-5 CASRGLAGGQETQYF
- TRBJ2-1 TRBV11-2 CASSLTAGGYNEQFF
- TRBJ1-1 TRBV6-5 CASSYSPGGTEAFF
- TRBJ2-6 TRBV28 CASTRQFSGANVLTF